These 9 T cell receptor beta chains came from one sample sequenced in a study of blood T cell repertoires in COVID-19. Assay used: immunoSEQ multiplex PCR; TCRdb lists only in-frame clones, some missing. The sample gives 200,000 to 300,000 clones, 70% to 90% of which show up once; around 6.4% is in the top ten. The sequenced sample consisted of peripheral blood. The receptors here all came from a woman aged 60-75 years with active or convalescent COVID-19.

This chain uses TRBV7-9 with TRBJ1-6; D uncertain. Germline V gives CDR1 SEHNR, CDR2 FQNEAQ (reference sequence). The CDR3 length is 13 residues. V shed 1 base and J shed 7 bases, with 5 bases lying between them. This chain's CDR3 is CASSLGLNSPLHF. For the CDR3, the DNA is TGTGCCAGCAGCTTAGGCCTAAATTCACCCCTCCACTTT. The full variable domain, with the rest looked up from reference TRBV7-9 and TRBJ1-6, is DTGVSQNPRHKITKRGQNVTFRCDPISEHNRLYWYRQTLGQGPEFLTYFQNEAQLEKSRLLSDRFSAERPKGSFSTLEIQRTEQGDSAMYLCASSLGLNSPLHFGNGTRLTVT.

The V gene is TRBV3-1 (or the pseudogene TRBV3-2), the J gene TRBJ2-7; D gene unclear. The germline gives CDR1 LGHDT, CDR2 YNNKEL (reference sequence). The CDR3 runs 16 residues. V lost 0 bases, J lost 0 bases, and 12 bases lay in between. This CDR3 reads CASSQDLVSASYEQYF. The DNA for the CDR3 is TGTGCCAGCAGCCAAGATCTTGTCAGCGCCTCCTACGAGCAGTACTTC.

CDR3 DNA sequence: TGTGCCAGCAGTCCCCAGAGCGGCACCGGGGAGCTGTTTTTT. Its translation is CASSPQSGTGELFF. This chain links TRBV6-2 or TRBV6-3 with TRBJ2-2; a possible D gene is TRBD2 (5 bases). Germline loops: CDR1 MNHEY, CDR2 SVGEGT. Trimming cost V 5 bases and J 4 bases, with 11 bases left between them. This CDR3 contains 14 residues.

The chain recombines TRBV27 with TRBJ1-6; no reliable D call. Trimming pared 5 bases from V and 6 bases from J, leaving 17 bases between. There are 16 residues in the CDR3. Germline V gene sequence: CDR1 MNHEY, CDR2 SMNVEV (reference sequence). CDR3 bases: TGTGCCAGCAGTCGAGCACACTCCAGACTTAATTCACCCCTCCACTTT. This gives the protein CASSRAHSRLNSPLHF.

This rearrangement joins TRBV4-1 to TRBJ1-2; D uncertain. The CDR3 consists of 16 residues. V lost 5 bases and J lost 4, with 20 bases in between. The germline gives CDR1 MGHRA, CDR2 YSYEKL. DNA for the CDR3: TGCGCCAGCAGCTATTCCGTTGGGAGGTTTGTCTATGGCTACACCTTC. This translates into CASSYSVGRFVYGYTF.

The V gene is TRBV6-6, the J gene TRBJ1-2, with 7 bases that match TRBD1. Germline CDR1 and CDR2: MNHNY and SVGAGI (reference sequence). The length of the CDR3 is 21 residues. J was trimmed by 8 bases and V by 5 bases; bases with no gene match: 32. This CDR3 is CASSRNRGGRNVNTRFSGYTF. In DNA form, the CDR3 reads TGTGCCAGCAGTCGAAACAGGGGTGGACGAAACGTAAACACCAGATTTAGCGGCTACACCTTC.

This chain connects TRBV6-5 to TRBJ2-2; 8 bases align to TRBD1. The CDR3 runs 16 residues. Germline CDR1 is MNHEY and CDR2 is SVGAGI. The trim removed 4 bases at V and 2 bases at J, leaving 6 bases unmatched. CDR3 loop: CASSFRTGRNTGELFF. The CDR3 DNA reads TGTGCCAGCAGTTTCCGGACAGGGAGAAACACCGGGGAGCTGTTTTTT.

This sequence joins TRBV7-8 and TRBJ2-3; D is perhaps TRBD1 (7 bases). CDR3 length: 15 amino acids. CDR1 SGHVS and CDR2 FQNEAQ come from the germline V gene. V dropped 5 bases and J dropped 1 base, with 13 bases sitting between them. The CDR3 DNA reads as TGTGCCAGCAGCGCTCAGGGGGGAGGCACAGATACGCAGTATTTT. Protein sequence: CASSAQGGGTDTQYF.

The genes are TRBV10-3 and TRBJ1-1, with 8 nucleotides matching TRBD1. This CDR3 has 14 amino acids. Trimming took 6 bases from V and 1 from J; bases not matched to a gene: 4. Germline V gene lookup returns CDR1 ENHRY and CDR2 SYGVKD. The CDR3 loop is CAIRGGQGNTEAFF. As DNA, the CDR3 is TGTGCCATCAGAGGAGGACAGGGGAACACTGAAGCTTTCTTT.